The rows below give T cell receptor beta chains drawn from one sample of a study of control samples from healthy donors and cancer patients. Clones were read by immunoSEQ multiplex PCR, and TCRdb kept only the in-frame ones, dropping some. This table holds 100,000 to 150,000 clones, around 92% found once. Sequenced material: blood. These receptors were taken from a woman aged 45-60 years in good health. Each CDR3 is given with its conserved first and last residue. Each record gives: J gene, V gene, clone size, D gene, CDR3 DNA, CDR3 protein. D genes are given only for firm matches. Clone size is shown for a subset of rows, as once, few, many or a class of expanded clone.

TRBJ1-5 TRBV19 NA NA TGTGCCAGTAGTATCGGAAGGAATAGCAATCAGCCCCAGCATTTT CASSIGRNSNQPQHF
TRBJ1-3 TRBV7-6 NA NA TGTGCCAGCAGCTTAGCGCGGGGGAAAGGAAACACCATATATTTT CASSLARGKGNTIYF
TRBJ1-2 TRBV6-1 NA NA TGTGCCAGCAGTGAAGCGGGTACAGGCTTTGGCTACACCTTC CASSEAGTGFGYTF
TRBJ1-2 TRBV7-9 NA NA TGTGCCAGCAGCCCCAACGGACCGATCTATGGCTACACCTTC CASSPNGPIYGYTF
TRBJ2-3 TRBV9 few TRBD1 TGTGCCAGCAGCCAAAACAGGGGAGAGAAGACAGATACGCAGTATTTT CASSQNRGEKTDTQYF
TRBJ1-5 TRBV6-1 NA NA TGTGCCAGCAGTGAAAGGCAGGGAAGTCAGCCCCAGCATTTT CASSERQGSQPQHF
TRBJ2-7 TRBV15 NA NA TGTGCCACCAGCAGAGATCGGGCTAGTAACGAGCAGTACTTC CATSRDRASNEQYF
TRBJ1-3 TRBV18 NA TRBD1 TGTGCCAGCTCACGACGACCGGGACAGGGGATCGGAAACACCATATATTTT CASSRRPGQGIGNTIYF
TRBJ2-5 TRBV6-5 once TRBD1 TGTGCCGCCGGGACAGGACAGACCCAGTACTTC CAAGTGQTQYF
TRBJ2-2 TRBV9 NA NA TGTGCCAGCAGCGTAGGACTTCGGAAATACACCGGGGAGCTGTTTTTT CASSVGLRKYTGELFF
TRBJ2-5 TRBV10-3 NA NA TGTGCCATCAGTAGGGCGGGGCTTCAAGAGACCCAGTACTTC CAISRAGLQETQYF